The source of this T cell receptor (beta chain) is a study of blood T cell repertoires in COVID-19. Study-wide context: Collection of acute and convalescent COVID-19 samples took place in the United States, Italy and Spain.

The germline V gene encodes CDR1 SGDLS and CDR2 YYNGEE. The CDR3 covers 16 residues. J gave up 2 bases and V 3 bases, and 7 bases lay outside the gene matches. Profiling relied on immunoSEQ multiplex PCR, and the TCRdb table lists in-frame clones only, not all of them. Of approximately 380,000 clones in the sample, around 89% were seen once. The chain joins TRBV9 to TRBJ1-4; 7 bases are shared with TRBD1. Sequencing was carried out using PBMCs or T cells enriched from blood (not recorded which). The TCR comes from a woman aged 18-35 years who had recovered from COVID-19. The CDR3 coding sequence is TGTGCCAGCAGCGAGGCAGGGGGTATGACTAATGAAAAACTGTTTTTT. Protein product: CASSEAGGMTNEKLFF.